A single sample gave rise to the 14 T cell receptor beta chains below, sequenced in a study of blood T cell repertoires in COVID-19. Profiled with immunoSEQ multiplex PCR; TCRdb holds only in-frame clones, not every one. The sample records under 350,000 clones, roughly 89% being singletons. The sequencing sample was made of peripheral blood. The receptors here all came from a man aged 40-49 years with acute or convalescent COVID-19.

This chain connects TRBV7-9 to TRBJ1-5; 9 positions agree with TRBD1. The V and J ends lost 5 bases and 0 bases, in that order; junction bases with no gene match: 8. Germline-derived CDR1 and CDR2 are SEHNR and FQNEAQ (reference sequence). The CDR3 spans 17 residues. CDR3 amino acids: CASSAGQGGHSNQPQHF. For the CDR3, the DNA is TGTGCCAGCAGCGCGGGACAGGGAGGCCATAGCAATCAGCCCCAGCATTTT.

This clone was seen just once. In nucleotides, the CDR3 is TGTGCCAGCAGCTTAGGGGACAGGGGATATCAGCCCCAGCATTTT. Translation: CASSLGDRGYQPQHF. V usage is TRBV7-6 and J usage is TRBJ1-5, with 10 bases matching TRBD1. The CDR3 is made up of 15 amino acids. The J segment lost 5 bases and the V segment lost 1 base, leaving 2 bases of the junction unmatched. Per germline, CDR1 SGHVS and CDR2 FNYEAQ.

V gene TRBV6-5 combines with J gene TRBJ1-6; possibly TRBD1 for D (6 bases). Trimming cost V 6 bases and J 10 bases, with 10 bases left between them. The germline CDR1 and CDR2 sequences are MNHEY and SVGAGI. The CDR3 runs to 12 residues. The DNA for the CDR3 is TGTGCCAGCAGGGGGGCTGGATCACCCCTCCACTTT. It yields the protein CASRGAGSPLHF.

The chain carries TRBV2 and TRBJ2-2, with 8 bases matching TRBD1. The V and J ends lost 6 bases and 7 bases, in that order; junction bases with no gene match: 10. The CDR3 has 15 residues. The germline CDR1 and CDR2 sequences are SNHLY and FYNNEI. The DNA for the CDR3 is TGTGCCAGCAGGGAGGGACAGGTACTTGTCGGGGAGCTGTTTTTT. Translating it yields CASREGQVLVGELFF.

The V gene is TRBV5-1, the J gene TRBJ2-1, with 7 bases matching TRBD1. V was pared by 4 bases and J by 7 bases, with 14 bases of the junction left unmatched. The CDR3 loop spans 16 amino acids. Germline V gene sequence: CDR1 SGHRS, CDR2 YFSETQ. DNA of the CDR3: TGCGCCAGCAGCACTACATCGACAGGGTCTGGGAATGAGCAGTTCTTC. Protein product: CASSTTSTGSGNEQFF. The complete variable domain, with remaining parts taken from reference TRBV5-1 and TRBJ2-1, reads KAGVTQTPRYLIKTRGQQVTLSCSPISGHRSVSWYQQTPGQGLQFLFEYFSETQRNKGNFPGRFSGRQFSNSRSEMNVSTLELGDSALYLCASSTTSTGSGNEQFFGPGTRLTVL.

This clone was picked up one time. The J gene is TRBJ2-1, the V gene TRBV29-1; TRBD1 matches 9 bases. The CDR3 has 12 residues. CDR1 is SQVTM and CDR2 is ANQGSEA in the germline V gene. V lost 7 bases, J lost 8 bases, and 6 bases stayed unmatched. The CDR3: CSGYRGRDEQFF. CDR3 DNA: TGCAGCGGGTACAGGGGGCGGGATGAGCAGTTCTTC.

V gene TRBV28 combines with J gene TRBJ2-7, with D unclear. The germline CDR1 and CDR2 sequences are MDHEN and SYDVKM. Trimming cost V 5 bases and J 3 bases, with 2 bases left between them. The CDR3 runs to 10 residues. CDR3 sequence reads: CASSLYEQYF. For the CDR3, the DNA is TGTGCCAGCAGTCTCTACGAGCAGTACTTC.

The CDR3 region is CASSEGPTGAVTEAFF. The CDR3 region has the DNA TGTGCCAGCAGTGAAGGCCCGACAGGGGCTGTCACTGAAGCTTTCTTT. The V gene is TRBV6-1, the J gene TRBJ1-1; the match to TRBD1 covers 8 bases. The germline CDR1 and CDR2 sequences are MNHNS and SASEGT. Germline trimming cut 1 base from V and 4 bases from J; bases unmatched to any gene: 8. The CDR3 covers 16 residues.

This clone has a handful of counts. The chain employs TRBV2 and TRBJ2-1, with D maybe TRBD1 (6 bases). Trimming stripped 2 bases from V and 5 bases from J, with 10 bases between. Per the germline V gene, CDR1 is SNHLY and CDR2 is FYNNEI. This CDR3 comprises 14 residues. Here the CDR3 DNA reads TGTGCCAGCAGTGAACAGGGGTTAGACAATGAGCAGTTCTTC. Translating it yields CASSEQGLDNEQFF.

This chain connects TRBV7-2 to TRBJ1-5, with 8 bases fitting TRBD1. V trimming: 0 bases; J trimming: 6 bases; junction bases outside the gene matches: 4. This CDR3 is built from 15 residues. Germline V gene data show CDR1 as SGHTA and CDR2 as FQGNSA. The CDR3: CASSLARTGTQPQHF. The CDR3 nucleotides are TGTGCCAGCAGCTTAGCCCGGACAGGGACTCAGCCCCAGCATTTT. The entire variable domain, with the rest obtained from reference TRBV7-2 and TRBJ1-5, is as follows: GAGVSQSPSNKVTEKGKDVELRCDPISGHTALYWYRQSLGQGLEFLIYFQGNSAPDKSGLPSDRFSAERTGGSVSTLTIQRTQQEDSAVYLCASSLARTGTQPQHFGDGTRLSIL.

The rearrangement links TRBV2 to TRBJ2-4, with TRBD2 as a possible D gene (6 bases). The V gene lost 3 bases and the J gene lost 6 bases, with 18 bases spanning the gap. Germline V gives CDR1 SNHLY, CDR2 FYNNEI. The length of the CDR3 is 16 residues. The CDR3 bases are TGTGCCAGCAGTGAGGGCCGGGGGAGCCTGGGAAACATTCAGTACTTC. It is translated as CASSEGRGSLGNIQYF.

CDR3 nucleotide sequence: TGTGCCAGCAGCTTTAGCGGGGCGTCGTGGGATGAGCAGTTCTTC. Amino acid sequence: CASSFSGASWDEQFF. This sequence joins TRBV7-2 and TRBJ2-1, with 8 bases identical to TRBD2. CDR1 SGHTA and CDR2 FQGNSA come from the germline V gene. With 3 bases clipped from V and 8 bases from J, the junction kept 9 bases outside the gene matches. The CDR3 spans 15 residues.

The J gene is TRBJ2-7, the V gene TRBV19; 12 bases map to TRBD1. J lost 7 bases, V lost 5 bases, and 6 bases had no gene match. In germline, CDR1 is LNHDA, CDR2 SQIVND (reference sequence). This CDR3 is built from 14 residues. For the CDR3, the DNA is TGTGCCAGTAGTTGGGACAGGGGGCGAGGAGAGCAGTACTTC. This gives the protein CASSWDRGRGEQYF.

The chain uses TRBV6-5 and TRBJ2-1; 9 bases line up with TRBD1. Per germline, CDR1 MNHEY and CDR2 SVGAGI. The CDR3 totals 13 residues. V trimming: 8 bases; J trimming: 3 bases; junction bases outside the gene matches: 2. DNA for the CDR3: TGTGCCAGCGGGGGACAGGGCTACAATGAGCAGTTCTTC. It specifies CASGGQGYNEQFF.